These T cell receptor beta chains were read from a single sample in a study of brain T cells in children with intractable seizures. Produced via immunoSEQ multiplex PCR; TCRdb's table is partial and in-frame only. Found here are fewer than 80,000 clones, roughly 95% of them singletons; the top ten hold approximately 0.38%. The specimen was peripheral blood, collected at surgery. The receptors shown here come from a boy younger than two with focal cortical dysplasia and intractable seizures. Both conserved end residues are part of each CDR3. The D gene is left open where the match is weak. Size is omitted from some rows. Given values are once, few, many or a class for expanded clones.

V	D	size	J	CDR3	DNA
TRBV2	NA	NA	TRBJ2-5	CASIGETQYF	TGTGCCAGCATAGGAGAGACCCAGTACTTC
TRBV2	NA	NA	TRBJ1-3	CASNFGNTIYF	TGTGCCAGCAACTTTGGAAACACCATATATTTT
TRBV4-1	NA	NA	TRBJ1-2	CASSQGRGSGIGYTF	TGCGCCAGCAGCCAAGGTCGGGGGTCCGGGATTGGCTACACCTTC
TRBV5-6	NA	NA	TRBJ2-7	CASSFGQGTYEQYF	TGTGCCAGCAGCTTCGGGCAGGGGACCTACGAGCAGTACTTC
TRBV9	NA	NA	TRBJ1-2	CASSVGQSYGYTF	TGTGCCAGCAGCGTAGGACAGTCATATGGCTACACCTTC
TRBV19	NA	once	TRBJ2-5	CASSIWAGQETQYF	TGTGCCAGTAGTATATGGGCAGGCCAAGAGACCCAGTACTTC
TRBV4-2	TRBD2	NA	TRBJ2-3	CASSHGLAGAARTDTQYF	TGTGCCAGCAGCCATGGACTAGCGGGGGCCGCCCGCACAGATACGCAGTATTTT
TRBV5-1	TRBD2	NA	TRBJ2-1	CASSRGTSELEQFF	TGCGCCAGCAGCCGAGGGACTAGCGAACTTGAGCAGTTCTTC
TRBV5-1	NA	NA	TRBJ2-6	CASSLSITTASGANVLTF	TGCGCCAGCAGCTTGTCAATAACTACAGCCTCTGGGGCCAACGTCCTGACTTTC
TRBV27	NA	NA	TRBJ1-5	CASSGHWDSNQPQHF	TGTGCCAGCAGTGGCCATTGGGATAGCAATCAGCCCCAGCATTTT
TRBV24-1	TRBD1	NA	TRBJ1-1	CATHLGTGRWGTEAFF	TGTGCCACCCATCTGGGGACAGGGAGGTGGGGCACTGAAGCTTTCTTT
TRBV7-3	TRBD1	NA	TRBJ1-2	CASRSDRDYGYTF	TGTGCCAGCAGGAGTGACAGGGACTATGGCTACACCTTC
TRBV3-1/TRBV3-2	NA	NA	TRBJ2-5	CASSQDLETQYF	TGTGCCAGCAGCCAAGATCTAGAGACCCAGTACTTC
TRBV27	NA	NA	TRBJ2-3	CASSFGEIMAGTDTQYF	TGTGCCAGCAGTTTCGGGGAGATAATGGCAGGAACAGATACGCAGTATTTT
TRBV15	NA	NA	TRBJ1-4	CATRPTLGATNEKLFF	TGTGCCACCAGACCGACCCTTGGAGCAACTAATGAAAAACTGTTTTTT
TRBV7-8	NA	NA	TRBJ2-7	CASSLAPSSSYEQYF	TGTGCCAGCAGCTTAGCTCCGTCCAGCTCCTACGAGCAGTACTTC